This TCR beta chain was recovered during a study of blood T cell repertoires in COVID-19 (dated by TCRdb to 2018 to 2021). Notes on the research overall: Samples from collaborators originated in the United States, Italy and Spain and spanned both the acute and convalescent phases of COVID-19. The prospective study material was composed of cDNA or gDNA derived from T cells, B-cell-depleted T cells, or PBMCs. Subjects who had been exposed to COVID-19, were actively infected with it, or had recovered from it provided the deeply sampled blood TCRbeta repertoires that made up the dataset. The repertoires were released in a freely available public database meant as a resource for research on the immune response to SARS-CoV-2. Samples were obtained from the ongoing ImmuneRACE study (first 160 participants) and from about 1,300 subjects provided by 6 global collaborators. Sample metadata almost always included a de-identified subject ID, COVID-19 status, age in years and sex. Where available, HLA class I and class II types were obtained from metadata supplied by the sample provider rather than from assay-based typing. Overall study results and their limits: The quantity of clinical and demographic metadata differed by source and by participant and was supplied without curation.

V is shortened by 6 bases, J by 7 bases, and the region joining them spans 12 bases. The CDR3, from cysteine to phenylalanine, totals 13 residues. The sequence is cut down to CDR3 DNA, 39 bases in frame from base 1. From a lookup of the germline V gene, CDR1 and CDR2 are MNHEY and SVGAGI. For this clone: The antigen this receptor binds is unknown. Nothing much larger sits one base from this clone, and base qualities are not available.

The immunoSEQ Assay, a bias-controlled multiplex PCR, was used to amplify TCRbeta CDR3 regions from genomic DNA. The paper's data handling went like this. The number of nucleated cells in each sample was estimated by amplification of reference gene primers within the assay. To quantify the absolute abundance of each unique TCRbeta CDR3 rearrangement, sequence reads were collapsed and filtered. For each sample, productive Simpson clonality was calculated as the square root of Simpson's diversity index over productive rearrangements. Here the immuneACCESS table is served through TCRdb, limited to in-frame sequences with V and J called. Missing clones are a known gap in these copies; in checked studies unresolved V genes cover under half, and the rest lacks a known reason. The V and J calls and clone size were taken over from that table, and D and trimming were inferred from the DNA. This sample comprises over 60,000 clones, around 87% of them detected only once. Together, the top ten hold roughly 1% of the sample.

Collaborating institutions collected whole blood in K2EDTA tubes following their own protocols. For TCRbeta analysis, collaborators shipped samples as frozen whole blood, isolated PBMCs, or DNA extracted from either of those sample types. The chain is assembled from TRBV6-5 and TRBJ2-2; TRBD1 is possibly the D segment (6 matching bases). The receptor's source is a man aged 70 or older with acute or convalescent COVID-19. The sample comprised peripheral blood. Here is the DNA: TGTGCCAGCAGAAACGAGGGGGTCGGGGAGCTGTTTTTT. It translates as CASRNEGVGELFF.